This TCR beta chain emerged from a study of blood T cell repertoires in COVID-19. The authors' processing: Amplification of reference gene primers was used by the study to estimate nucleated cell counts. Sequenced by immunoSEQ multiplex PCR; TCRdb stores in-frame clones only, minus some. The DNA gave D and trimming, while V, J and clone size come from that table. The sample has about 62,000 clones; about four fifths are singletons. This clone has more than one count but fewer than ten. Per germline, CDR1 MDHEN and CDR2 SYDVKM. The V end lost 2 bases, the J end lost 6 bases, and 14 bases lay between the germline ends. This CDR3 contains 15 residues.

The source of this sequence is a human donor in a cohort sampled during active COVID-19. This sequence joins TRBV28 and TRBJ1-5; D is possibly TRBD1 (5 bases). Sequenced: peripheral blood. The CDR3 DNA is TGTGCCAGCAGTTTAGTCAGGGTTTTCTCTCAGCCCCAGCATTTT. Protein: CASSLVRVFSQPQHF.